This TCR beta chain was found in a study of T cell repertoires in cytomegalovirus infection. About the study: CMV infection plus the matching HLA type was flagged by public TCR beta signatures.

This CDR3 has 18 amino acids. Germline CDR1 and CDR2: SGHDN and FVKESK. The ends were cut back, 1 base at V and 0 bases at J, with 18 bases in the middle. Study-wide points: Clonotypes of TCR beta that were HLA-C-restricted and CMV-specific dominated the ex vivo response.

MiXCR, applied by TCRdb to the reads, yields one record per CDR3 protein. The sample contains roughly 630,000 distinct CDR3 sequences, 20% to 25% of which appear only once. Only a few counts were recorded for this clonotype. The target antigen is unknown. The specimen was CD8+ T cells from PBMCs. The receptor's source is a human donor in good health (CMV status not recorded). Some clones in this sample may be carry-over from other donors' samples. This rearrangement joins TRBV14 to TRBJ1-1, with unresolved D. The CDR3 protein is CASSQGLLSSNVNTEAFF. In nucleotides, the CDR3 is TGTGCCAGCAGCCAAGGTTTATTATCCTCGAACGTGAACACTGAAGCTTTCTTT.